This T cell receptor (beta chain) stems from a study of response to subunit inactivated influenza vaccine. Overall study findings and caveats: Each seasonal flu vaccination may recruit only limited new T cells, authors suggested.

MiXCR, run by TCRdb on the RT-PCR reads, gives a single entry per CDR3 protein. The repertoire holds 650,000 to 800,000 distinct CDR3 sequences, with approximately 15% as singletons. Germline CDR1 is MNHEY and CDR2 is SVGAGI. The CDR3 has 14 residues. Trimming took 3 bases from V and 3 from J, leaving 12 bases between them. Remarks on this clonotype: Its target is unknown.

The TCR comes from a man aged 45-65 years who received an inactivated influenza vaccine. The sample consisted of PBMCs from blood, taken 14 to 15 days before vaccination. The genes are TRBV6-5 and TRBJ2-7; D gene unclear. CDR3 sequence: CASSYLGIGYEQYF. The CDR3 DNA follows: TGTGCCAGCAGTTATTTAGGAATTGGCTACGAGCAGTACTTC.